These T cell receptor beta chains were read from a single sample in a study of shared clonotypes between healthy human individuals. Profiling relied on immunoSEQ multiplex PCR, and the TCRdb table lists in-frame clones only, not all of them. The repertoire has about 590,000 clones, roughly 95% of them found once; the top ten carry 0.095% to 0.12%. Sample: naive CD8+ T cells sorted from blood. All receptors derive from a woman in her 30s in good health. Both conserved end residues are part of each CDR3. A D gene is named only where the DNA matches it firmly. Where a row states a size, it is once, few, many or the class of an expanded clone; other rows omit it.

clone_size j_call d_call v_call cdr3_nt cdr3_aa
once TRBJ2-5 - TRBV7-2 TGTGCCAGCAGCTCCCCCCCCCGGGAGACCCAGTACTTC CASSSPPRETQYF
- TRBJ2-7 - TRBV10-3 TGTGCCATCAGTGAACAAGGACCCCTCGAGCAGTACTTC CAISEQGPLEQYF
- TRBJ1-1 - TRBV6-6 TGTGCCAGCAGTCTATCGGACGGGCGGGAAGCTTTCTTT CASSLSDGREAFF
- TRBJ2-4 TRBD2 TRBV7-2 TGTGCCAGCAGCTCCACTAGCGGTCAAGGGGACATTCAGTACTTC CASSSTSGQGDIQYF
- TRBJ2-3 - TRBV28 TGTGCCAGCAGTTTATTATTAGCGCGGAGCACAGATACGCAGTATTTT CASSLLLARSTDTQYF
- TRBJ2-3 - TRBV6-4 TGTGCCAGCAGTGACTCGCCGGGTGGTTCAGATACGCAGTATTTT CASSDSPGGSDTQYF
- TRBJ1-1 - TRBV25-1 TGTGCCAGCCGCGAATACGGGAGTTTTGAAGCTTTCTTT CASREYGSFEAFF
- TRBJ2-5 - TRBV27 TGTGCCAGCACAGACTCGAGTGGGGCCCAAGAGACCCAGTACTTC CASTDSSGAQETQYF
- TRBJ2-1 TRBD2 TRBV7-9 TGTGCCAGCAGATCGACTAGCGGGACCACCCCCTTTTACAATGAGCAGTTCTTC CASRSTSGTTPFYNEQFF
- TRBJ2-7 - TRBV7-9 TGTGCCAGCAGGGGGGCAAGCTACGAGCAGTACTTC CASRGASYEQYF
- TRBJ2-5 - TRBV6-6 TGTGCCAGCAGTTCTCTAGGTGGCCAAGAGACCCAGTACTTC CASSSLGGQETQYF
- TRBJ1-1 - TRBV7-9 TGTGCCAGCAGCCAGAGGACAGTCGAAGCTTTCTTT CASSQRTVEAFF
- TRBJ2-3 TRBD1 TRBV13 TGTGCCAGCAGCTCCGGGACAGGGGCAGATACGCAGTATTTT CASSSGTGADTQYF
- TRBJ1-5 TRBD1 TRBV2 TGTGCCAGCAGTGAATTACTCACAGGGGGCAAGGGCAATCAGCCCCAGCATTTT CASSELLTGGKGNQPQHF
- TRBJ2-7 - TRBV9 TGTGCCAGCAGCGTAGGAACAGCGCGGGACGAGCAGTACTTC CASSVGTARDEQYF
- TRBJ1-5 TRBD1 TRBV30 TGTGCCTGGAGTCCCGGGGACAGTAGCAATCAGCCCCAGCATTTT CAWSPGDSSNQPQHF
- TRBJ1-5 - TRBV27 TGTGCCAGCAGTTTGAACCCAGAACGGATGCCCCAGCATTTT CASSLNPERMPQHF